Listed below are T cell receptor beta chains from one sample, sequenced in a study of CD8 T cells in Susac syndrome. TCRdb fed the immunoSEQ multiplex PCR reads into MiXCR, producing one record per CDR3 protein. This table has roughly 120,000 distinct CDR3 sequences, approximately 94% appearing once. The sequencing sample was made of CD4+ T cells from PBMCs. Receptors originate from a human donor with multiple sclerosis. Each CDR3 is given with its conserved first and last residue. The D gene is left open where the match is weak. Size tells how often a clone was seen (once, few, many) or the class of an expanded clone, and some rows leave it out.

V	D	J	size	DNA	CDR3
TRBV7-2	TRBD1	TRBJ1-2	.	TGTGCCAGCAGCCCGACAGGGGAGTATTATGGCTACACCTTC	CASSPTGEYYGYTF
TRBV6-1	.	TRBJ1-1	.	TGTGCCAGCAGTGAAGCCAGAAACGCTGAAGCTTTCTTT	CASSEARNAEAFF
TRBV6-1	TRBD2	TRBJ2-2	.	TGTGCCAGCAGTCCCGGGAGGGCCCCGGGCACCGGGGAGCTGTTTTTT	CASSPGRAPGTGELFF
TRBV6-2/TRBV6-3	TRBD2	TRBJ2-3	.	TGTGCCAGCAGTTACTGGGAGGGTAGATCCACAGATACGCAGTATTTT	CASSYWEGRSTDTQYF
TRBV6-2/TRBV6-3	TRBD1	TRBJ2-7	.	TGTGCCAGCAGTACCGGACAGGGGGTCAGTAGCGAGCAGTACTTC	CASSTGQGVSSEQYF
TRBV3-1	.	TRBJ1-4	.	TGTGCCAGCAGCCCACCTCGGGCAACTAATGAAAAACTGTTTTTT	CASSPPRATNEKLFF
TRBV27	.	TRBJ2-7	.	TGTGCCAGCAGTTTATCGGGGCGGACGGGGGATCCTTACTACGAGCAGTACTTC	CASSLSGRTGDPYYEQYF
TRBV2	TRBD1	TRBJ2-7	few	TGTGCCAGCAGCCAGACAGGGACCTACGAGCAGTACTTC	CASSQTGTYEQYF
TRBV29-1	.	TRBJ1-2	.	TGCAGCGTTGGAGGGGACGGAGCTAACTATGGCTACACCTTC	CSVGGDGANYGYTF
TRBV10-1	TRBD2	TRBJ2-1	.	TGCGCCAGCAGCGGACTAGGTAGAAATGAGCAGTTCTTC	CASSGLGRNEQFF
TRBV20-1	.	TRBJ1-2	.	TGCAGTGCTACTCCACTCAATCTGGGCTACACCTTC	CSATPLNLGYTF
TRBV9	.	TRBJ2-5	.	TGTGCCAGCAGCCCGCTCCCGGGCGCCACGGAGACCCAGTACTTC	CASSPLPGATETQYF
TRBV9	.	TRBJ1-1	.	TGTGCCAGCAGCGTAGCCAGAAACACTGAAGCTTTCTTT	CASSVARNTEAFF
TRBV7-2	.	TRBJ1-5	once	TGTGCCAGCAGCTTCTCAGGGAAGGATCAGCCCCAGCATTTT	CASSFSGKDQPQHF
TRBV5-1	TRBD2	TRBJ2-5	.	TGCGCCAGCAGCCGGGGGGAAGAGACCCAGTACTTC	CASSRGEETQYF
TRBV10-3	.	TRBJ1-5	.	TGTGCCATCAAGGCCAGGGCGAATCAGCCCCAGCATTTT	CAIKARANQPQHF
TRBV6-5	.	TRBJ2-7	.	TGTGCCAGCAGATATGACAGGAGGGATGGTGGCGAGCAGTACTTC	CASRYDRRDGGEQYF
TRBV24-1	TRBD1	TRBJ2-5	.	TGTGCCACCAGTGATGCCGGGACAGGGACCCAGTACTTC	CATSDAGTGTQYF
TRBV18	.	TRBJ2-7	.	TGTGCCAGCTCAACCGAACTGGAGACAGGCCCTGGGAAGTACTTC	CASSTELETGPGKYF
TRBV6-5	.	TRBJ1-1	.	TGTGCCAGCAGTTCTTATTATATGAACACTGAAGCTTTCTTT	CASSSYYMNTEAFF
TRBV5-1	.	TRBJ2-1	.	TGCGCCAGCCTATTGGGGGATGAGCAGTTCTTC	CASLLGDEQFF
TRBV2	TRBD1	TRBJ1-1	.	TGTGCCAGCAGTCCTGACAGGGACGCTGAAGCTTTCTTT	CASSPDRDAEAFF
TRBV5-4	.	TRBJ2-3	.	TGTGCCAGCACCCCGACAGGAAGAATACAGGATACGCAGTATTTT	CASTPTGRIQDTQYF
TRBV20-1	TRBD2	TRBJ2-1	.	TGCAGTGCTTCGCTAGCGGGAGGAGGAGTCAATGAGCAGTTCTTC	CSASLAGGGVNEQFF
TRBV30	.	TRBJ2-2	.	TGTGCCTGGTCCCATCCCCCAACCGGGACCGGGGAGCTGTTTTTT	CAWSHPPTGTGELFF
TRBV29-1	.	TRBJ1-1	.	TGCAGCGTTGCTCTCGAAAGTGGCTTGGTCGCTTTCTTT	CSVALESGLVAFF
TRBV12-3/TRBV12-4	TRBD1	TRBJ1-1	once	TGTGCCAGCAACCGACAGGGTCCTGAGGGAGCTTTCTTT	CASNRQGPEGAFF
TRBV5-5	TRBD2	TRBJ2-5	.	TGTGCCAGCAGCTTGCGCCCGGGACTAGCGGGAGTGCGGGATGAGACCCAGTACTTC	CASSLRPGLAGVRDETQYF
TRBV7-9	.	TRBJ1-2	.	TGTGCCAGCAGCTCAATTAACAGGGATTCCGGCGGCTACACCTTC	CASSSINRDSGGYTF
TRBV5-1	.	TRBJ1-4	.	TGCGCCAGCCGAGGACACGGCACGTCCAATGAAAAACTGTTTTTT	CASRGHGTSNEKLFF
TRBV15	.	TRBJ2-7	.	TGTGCCACCAGCAGAGACCAGGGGGGGGAGCAGTACTTC	CATSRDQGGEQYF
TRBV2	TRBD1	TRBJ1-1	.	TGTGCCAGCAGTGAGCAGGGGGTAAGGGACACTGAAGCTTTCTTT	CASSEQGVRDTEAFF
TRBV5-1	.	TRBJ1-1	.	TGCGCCAGCAGCTTGGTGGGGACCACTGAAGCTTTCTTT	CASSLVGTTEAFF
TRBV30	.	TRBJ2-3	.	TGTGCCTGGAGTGTAGTAGGTACGCAGTATTTT	CAWSVVGTQYF
TRBV7-4	.	TRBJ1-5	.	TGTGCCAGCAGCTTACCGGGACGGCCTAGCAATCAGCCCCAGCATTTT	CASSLPGRPSNQPQHF
TRBV20-1	.	TRBJ2-1	.	TGCAGTGCTAGACCCCCACGGGAAACGGACAATGAGCAGTTCTTC	CSARPPRETDNEQFF
TRBV9	.	TRBJ2-1	.	TGTGCCAGCAGCGTGGGACGGGGCTCCTACAATGAGCAGTTCTTC	CASSVGRGSYNEQFF
TRBV3-1	TRBD1	TRBJ2-1	.	TGTGCCAGCAGCCAAGTTCGGGACAGGCCCTACAATGAGCAGTTCTTC	CASSQVRDRPYNEQFF
TRBV18	.	TRBJ2-7	few	TGTGCCAGCTCACCCCCGAGCGGAAGCTCCTACGAGCAGTACTTC	CASSPPSGSSYEQYF
TRBV6-1	.	TRBJ2-2	.	TGTGCCAGCAGATCGGACTTCGCGAACACCGGGGAGCTGTTTTTT	CASRSDFANTGELFF
TRBV30	TRBD1	TRBJ1-1	.	TGTGCCTGGAAGAGGGACAGAACGAACACTGAAGCTTTCTTT	CAWKRDRTNTEAFF
TRBV9	.	TRBJ1-4	.	TGTGCCAGCAGCTCCTCCGGGGGTTTAGAAAAACTGTTTTTT	CASSSSGGLEKLFF